This T cell receptor beta chain was sequenced for a study of cytomegalovirus exposure and HLA in healthy donors. Study outcomes and limitations: Later analysis suggested most CMV-associated TCR beta chains were HLA-restricted.

Healthy individuals who donated bone marrow served as the donors. Trimming removed 5 bases at V and 8 bases at J, with 10 bases between. Germline V gene sequence: CDR1 LNHDA, CDR2 SQIVND (reference sequence). The CDR3 has 12 residues. The PCR contained 60 Vbeta and 13 Jbeta primers. Libraries were prepared by immunoSEQ multiplex PCR; TCRdb keeps only in-frame clonotypes and omits some of them. Among around 140,000 clones, roughly four fifths were seen once, and the ten largest hold roughly 9.7%. About this clone itself: No antigen is known for it.

The specimen was PBMCs. The source is a woman aged 60-75 years in good health and CMV-seropositive. The gene calls are TRBV19 and TRBJ2-4, with D possibly being TRBD2 (7 bases). CDR3 sequence (DNA): TGTGCCAGTAGTCAGGGGAGGGACATTCAGTACTTC. It yields the protein CASSQGRDIQYF.